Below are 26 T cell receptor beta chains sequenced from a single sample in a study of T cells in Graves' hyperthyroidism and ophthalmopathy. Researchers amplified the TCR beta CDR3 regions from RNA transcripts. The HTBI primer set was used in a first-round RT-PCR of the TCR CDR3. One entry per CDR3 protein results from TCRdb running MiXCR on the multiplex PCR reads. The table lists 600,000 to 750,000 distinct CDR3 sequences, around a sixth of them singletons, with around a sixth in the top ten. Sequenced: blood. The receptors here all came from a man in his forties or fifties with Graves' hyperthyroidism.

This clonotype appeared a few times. The CDR3 loop is CSVALLAGGETQYF. The CDR3 DNA is TGCAGCGTTGCATTACTAGCGGGAGGAGAGACCCAGTACTTC. V gene TRBV29-1 combines with J gene TRBJ2-5, with TRBD2 identical over 12 bases. The CDR3 loop spans 14 amino acids. The germline V gene has CDR1 SQVTM and CDR2 ANQGSEA. Losses at the gene ends were 4 bases for V and 4 bases for J; bases not matched to a gene: 4. The complete variable domain, with remaining parts taken from reference TRBV29-1 and TRBJ2-5, reads SAVISQKPSRDICQRGTSLTIQCQVDSQVTMMFWYRQQPGQSLTLIATANQGSEATYESGFVIDKFPISRPNLTFSTLTVSNMSPEDSSIYLCSVALLAGGETQYFGPGTRLLVL.

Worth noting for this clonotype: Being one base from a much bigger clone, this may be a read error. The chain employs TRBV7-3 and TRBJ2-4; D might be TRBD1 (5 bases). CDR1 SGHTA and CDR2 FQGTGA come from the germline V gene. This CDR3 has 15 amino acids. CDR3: CTSSLGQGGFNIQYF. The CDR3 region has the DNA TGTACCAGCAGCTTAGGGCAGGGTGGTTTCAACATTCAGTACTTC. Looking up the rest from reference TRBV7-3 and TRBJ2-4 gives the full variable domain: GAGVSQTPSNKVTEKGKYVELRCDPISGHTALYWYRQSLGQGPEFLIYFQGTGAADDSGLPNDRFFAVRPEGSVSTLKIQRTERGDSAVYLCTSSLGQGGFNIQYFGAGTRLSVL.

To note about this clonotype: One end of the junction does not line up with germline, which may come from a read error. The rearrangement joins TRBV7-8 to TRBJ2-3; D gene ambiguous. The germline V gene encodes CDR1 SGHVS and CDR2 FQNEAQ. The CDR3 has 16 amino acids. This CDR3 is CASSQDLRGSTDTQYF. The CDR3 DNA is TGCGCCAGCAGCCAAGATCTCCGCGGATCCACAGATACGCAGTATTTT.

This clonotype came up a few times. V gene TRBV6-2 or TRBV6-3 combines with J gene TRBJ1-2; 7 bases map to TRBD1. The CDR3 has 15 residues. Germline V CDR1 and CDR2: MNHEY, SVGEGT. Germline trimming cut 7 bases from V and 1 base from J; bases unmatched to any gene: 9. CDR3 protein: CASTFGTAFNYGYTF. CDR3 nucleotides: TGTGCCAGCACCTTCGGGACAGCCTTTAACTATGGCTACACCTTC.

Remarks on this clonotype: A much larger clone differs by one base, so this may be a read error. DNA for the CDR3: TGCGTCAGCAGGGACAGCGCATACGAGCAGTACTTC. This gives the protein CVSRDSAYEQYF. The genes are TRBV5-1 and TRBJ2-7, with TRBD1 identical over 7 bases. CDR3 length equals 12 residues. CDR1 and CDR2 (germline): SGHRS, YFSETQ.

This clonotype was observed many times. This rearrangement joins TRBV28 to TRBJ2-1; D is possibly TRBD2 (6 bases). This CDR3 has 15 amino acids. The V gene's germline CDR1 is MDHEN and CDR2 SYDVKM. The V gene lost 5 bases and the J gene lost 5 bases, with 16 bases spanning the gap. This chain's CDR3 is CASSGGGLINNEQFF. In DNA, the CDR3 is TGTGCCAGCAGTGGGGGAGGACTGATAAACAATGAGCAGTTCTTC.

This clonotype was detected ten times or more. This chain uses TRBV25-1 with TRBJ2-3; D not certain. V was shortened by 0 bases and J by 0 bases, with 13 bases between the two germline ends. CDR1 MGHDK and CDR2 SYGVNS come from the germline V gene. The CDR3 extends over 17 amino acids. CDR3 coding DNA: TGTGCCAGCAGTGAATACGCTTTTAGTTCTAGCACAGATACGCAGTATTTT. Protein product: CASSEYAFSSSTDTQYF.

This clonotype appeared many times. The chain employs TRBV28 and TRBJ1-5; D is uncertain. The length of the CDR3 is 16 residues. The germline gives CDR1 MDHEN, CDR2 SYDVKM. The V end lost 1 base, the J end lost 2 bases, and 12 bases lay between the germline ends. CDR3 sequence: CASSLSGRTGNQPQHF. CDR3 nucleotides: TGTGCCAGCAGTTTATCCGGCAGAACTGGCAATCAGCCCCAGCATTTT.

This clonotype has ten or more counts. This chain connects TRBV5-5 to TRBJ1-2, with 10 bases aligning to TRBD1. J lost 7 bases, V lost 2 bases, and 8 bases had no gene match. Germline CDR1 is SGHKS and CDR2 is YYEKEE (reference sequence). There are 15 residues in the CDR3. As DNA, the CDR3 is TGTGCCAGCAGCTTCGAGGGACAGGGGTCGGGTGGCTACACCTTC. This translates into CASSFEGQGSGGYTF. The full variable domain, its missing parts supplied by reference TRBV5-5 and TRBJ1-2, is DAGVTQSPTHLIKTRGQQVTLRCSPISGHKSVSWYQQVLGQGPQFIFQYYEKEERGRGNFPDRFSARQFPNYSSELNVNALLLGDSALYLCASSFEGQGSGGYTFGSGTRLTVV.

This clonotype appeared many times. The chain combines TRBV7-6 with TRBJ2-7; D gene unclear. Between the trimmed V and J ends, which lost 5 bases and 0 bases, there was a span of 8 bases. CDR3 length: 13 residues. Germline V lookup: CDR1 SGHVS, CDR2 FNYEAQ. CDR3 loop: CASSPTLSYEQYF. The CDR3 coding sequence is TGTGCCAGCAGCCCGACACTCTCCTACGAGCAGTACTTC.

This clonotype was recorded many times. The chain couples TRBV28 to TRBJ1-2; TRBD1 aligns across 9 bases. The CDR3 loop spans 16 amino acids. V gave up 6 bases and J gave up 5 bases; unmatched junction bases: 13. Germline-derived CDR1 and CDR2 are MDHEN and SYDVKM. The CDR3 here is CASSPPDRGAYYGYTF. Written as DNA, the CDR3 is TGTGCCAGCAGCCCACCGGACAGGGGAGCGTATTATGGCTACACCTTC.

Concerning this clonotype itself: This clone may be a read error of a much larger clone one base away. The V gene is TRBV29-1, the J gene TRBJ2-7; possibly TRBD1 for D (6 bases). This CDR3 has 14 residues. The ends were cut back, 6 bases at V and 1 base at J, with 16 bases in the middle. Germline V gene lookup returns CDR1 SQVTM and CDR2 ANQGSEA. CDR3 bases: TGCAGCGTCGACAGGACAAGGGGATCCTACGAGCAGTACTTC. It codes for CSVDRTRGSYEQYF.

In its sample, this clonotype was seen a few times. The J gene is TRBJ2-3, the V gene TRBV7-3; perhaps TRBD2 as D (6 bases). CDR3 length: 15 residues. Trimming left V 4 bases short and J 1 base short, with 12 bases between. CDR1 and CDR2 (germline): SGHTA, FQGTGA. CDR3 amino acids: CASSSPERGTDTQYF. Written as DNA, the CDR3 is TGTGCCAGCAGCTCTCCTGAGCGGGGCACAGATACGCAGTATTTT.

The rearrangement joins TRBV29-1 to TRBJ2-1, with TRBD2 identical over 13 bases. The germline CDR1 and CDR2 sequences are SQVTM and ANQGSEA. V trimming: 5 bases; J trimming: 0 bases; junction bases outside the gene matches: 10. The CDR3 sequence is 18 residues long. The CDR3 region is CSVSGTSGTLSSYNEQFF. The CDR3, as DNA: TGCAGCGTTTCCGGGACTAGCGGGACCTTGAGCTCCTACAATGAGCAGTTCTTC.

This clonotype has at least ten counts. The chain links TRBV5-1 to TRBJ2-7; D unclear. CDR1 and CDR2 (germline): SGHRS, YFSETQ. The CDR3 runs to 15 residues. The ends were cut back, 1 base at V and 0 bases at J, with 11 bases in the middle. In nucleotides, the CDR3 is TGCGCCAGCAGCTTGATGAACGGACCCTCCTACGAGCAGTACTTC. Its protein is CASSLMNGPSYEQYF.

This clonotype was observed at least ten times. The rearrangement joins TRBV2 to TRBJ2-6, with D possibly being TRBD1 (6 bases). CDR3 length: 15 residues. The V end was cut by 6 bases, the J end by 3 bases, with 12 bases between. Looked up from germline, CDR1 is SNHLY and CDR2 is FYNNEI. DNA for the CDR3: TGTGCCAGCAGCGCAGCAGGGGTTGGGGCCAACGTCCTGACTTTC. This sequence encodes CASSAAGVGANVLTF.

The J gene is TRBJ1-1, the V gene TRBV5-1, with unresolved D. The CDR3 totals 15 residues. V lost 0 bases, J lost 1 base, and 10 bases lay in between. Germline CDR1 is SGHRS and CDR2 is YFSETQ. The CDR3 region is CASSLALDTNTEAFF. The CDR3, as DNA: TGCGCCAGCAGCTTGGCTCTTGACACGAACACTGAAGCTTTCTTT.

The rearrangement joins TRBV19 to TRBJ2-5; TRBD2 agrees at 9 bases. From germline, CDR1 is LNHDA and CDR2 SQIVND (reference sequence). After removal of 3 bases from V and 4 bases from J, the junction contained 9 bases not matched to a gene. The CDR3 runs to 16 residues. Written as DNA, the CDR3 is TGTGCCAGTAGTATGCTAGCGGGAAGGGGACGAGAGACCCAGTACTTC. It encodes CASSMLAGRGRETQYF.

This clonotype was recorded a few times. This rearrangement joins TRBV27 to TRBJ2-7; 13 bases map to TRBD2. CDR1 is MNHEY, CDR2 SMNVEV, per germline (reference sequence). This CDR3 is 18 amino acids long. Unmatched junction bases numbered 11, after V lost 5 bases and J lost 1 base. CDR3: CASSPLTSGRTTSYEQYF. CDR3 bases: TGTGCCAGCAGTCCACTGACTAGCGGGAGGACCACTTCCTACGAGCAGTACTTC.

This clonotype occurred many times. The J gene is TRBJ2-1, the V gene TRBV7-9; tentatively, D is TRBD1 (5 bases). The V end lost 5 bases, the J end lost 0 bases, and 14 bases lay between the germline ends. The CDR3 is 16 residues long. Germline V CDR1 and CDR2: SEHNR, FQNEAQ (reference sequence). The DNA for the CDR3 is TGTGCCAGCAGCGACGACAGCCTGAGCTCCTACAATGAGCAGTTCTTC. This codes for CASSDDSLSSYNEQFF. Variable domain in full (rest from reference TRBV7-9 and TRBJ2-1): DTGVSQNPRHKITKRGQNVTFRCDPISEHNRLYWYRQTLGQGPEFLTYFQNEAQLEKSRLLSDRFSAERPKGSFSTLEIQRTEQGDSAMYLCASSDDSLSSYNEQFFGPGTRLTVL.

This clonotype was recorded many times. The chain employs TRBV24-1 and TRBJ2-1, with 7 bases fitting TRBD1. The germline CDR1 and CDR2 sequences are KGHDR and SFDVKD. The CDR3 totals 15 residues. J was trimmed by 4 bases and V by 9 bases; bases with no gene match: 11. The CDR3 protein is CATQQGISNYNEQFF. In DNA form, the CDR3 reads TGTGCCACCCAACAGGGGATATCGAATTACAATGAGCAGTTCTTC.

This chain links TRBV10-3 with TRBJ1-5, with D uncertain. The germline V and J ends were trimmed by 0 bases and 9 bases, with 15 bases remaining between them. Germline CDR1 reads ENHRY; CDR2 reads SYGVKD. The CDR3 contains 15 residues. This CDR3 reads CAISESRGLYGPQHF. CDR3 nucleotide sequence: TGTGCCATCAGTGAGTCTCGAGGGCTCTATGGGCCCCAGCATTTT.

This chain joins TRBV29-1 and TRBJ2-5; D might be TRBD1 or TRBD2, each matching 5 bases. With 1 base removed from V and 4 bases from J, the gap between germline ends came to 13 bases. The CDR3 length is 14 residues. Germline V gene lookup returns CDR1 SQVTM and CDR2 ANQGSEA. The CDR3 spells CSVEGGSRVETQYF. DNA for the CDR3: TGCAGCGTTGAAGGGGGGAGCCGGGTAGAGACCCAGTACTTC.

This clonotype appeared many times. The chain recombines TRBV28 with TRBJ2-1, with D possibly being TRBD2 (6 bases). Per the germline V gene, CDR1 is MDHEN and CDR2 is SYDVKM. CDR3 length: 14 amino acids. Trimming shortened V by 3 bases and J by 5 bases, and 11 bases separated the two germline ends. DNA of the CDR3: TGTGCCAGCAGTTTTGGAGGGTTCAACAATGAGCAGTTCTTC. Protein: CASSFGGFNNEQFF.

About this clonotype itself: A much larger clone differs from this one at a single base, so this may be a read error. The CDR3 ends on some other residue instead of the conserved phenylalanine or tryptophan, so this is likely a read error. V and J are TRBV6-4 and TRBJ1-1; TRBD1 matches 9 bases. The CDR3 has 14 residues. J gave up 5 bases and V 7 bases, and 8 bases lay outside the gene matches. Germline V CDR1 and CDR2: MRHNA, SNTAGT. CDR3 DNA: TGTGCCAGCACCTCGGGACAGGGAGGTACTGAAGCTTTCTCT. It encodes CASTSGQGGTEAFS.

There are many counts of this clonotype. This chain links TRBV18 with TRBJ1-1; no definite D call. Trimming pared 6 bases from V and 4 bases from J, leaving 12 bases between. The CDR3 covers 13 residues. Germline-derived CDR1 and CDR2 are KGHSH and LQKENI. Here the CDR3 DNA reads TGTGCCAGCTCCCTAGGCCCGACCACTGAAGCTTTCTTT. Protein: CASSLGPTTEAFF.